The entry below gives a single TCR beta chain sequence along with its context. Its specificity is not known. Sequencing of TCR beta was performed on blood CD8+ T cells and on blood CD4+ T cells. Negative magnetic isolation gave CD8+ and CD4+ cells; FACS enriched CD8+ TEMRA. These data belong to a study of CD8 T cells in Susac syndrome. Study results and limitations: TCR sequencing and HLA analysis covered a relatively small number of individuals.

Reverse transcription of about 0.45 to 1 ug RNA was carried out with random hexamers. TCRdb recomputed calls from the immunoSEQ multiplex PCR reads with MiXCR, one row per CDR3 protein. The table records approximately 300,000 distinct CDR3 sequences, over 75% of them present only once. The CDR3 consists of 14 residues. CDR1 and CDR2 from the germline V gene are LGHNA and YNFKEQ. V was clipped by 1 base and J by 5 bases; unmatched bases: 2. This sequence was found in a human donor with multiple sclerosis. The chain joins TRBV4-2 to TRBJ2-7; 10 bases map to TRBD1. Sequenced material: CD8+ T cells from PBMCs. The CDR3 DNA follows: TGTGCCAGCAGCCAAGTCGGACAGGGGGACGAGCAGTACTTC. It specifies CASSQVGQGDEQYF.